This T cell receptor (beta chain) was found in a study of CD8+CD57+ T cells in acquired aplastic anemia. At the level of the study: Sorted CD4+ and CD8+ cells yielded around 3.2 ug of DNA on average. Overall study findings and caveats: Patients and controls shared approximately 30 CD8+ CDR3 sequences.

Of note for this clonotype: The antigen is undetermined.

TCR beta VDJ combinations and CDR3 sequences were profiled from genomic DNA. TCRdb analysed the reads with MiXCR anew, one entry per CDR3 protein. The data contain some 200,000 distinct CDR3 sequences, approximately 48% of them singletons. V shed 4 bases and J 10 bases; nucleotides not matched to a gene: 17. The germline V gene encodes CDR1 SGHRS and CDR2 YFSETQ. This CDR3 has 18 residues. Whoever was chosen for sequencing had shown CD8+CD57+ cell expansion by flow cytometry. Each patient had severe acquired aplastic anemia. No patient had been given any therapy when blood was sampled. Sequencing was performed on sorted CD4+, CD8+, or CD8+CD57+ T cells (not recorded which) from PBMCs. The gene calls are TRBV5-1 and TRBJ2-1, with TRBD2 matching 13 bases. The TCR was taken from a human donor with aplastic anemia. CDR3 loop: CASSPGLAGIPTFGEQFF. The CDR3 nucleotides read TGCGCCAGCAGCCCGGGACTAGCGGGAATCCCGACGTTCGGGGAGCAGTTCTTC.